The 23 T cell receptor beta chains in this list originate from one sample, sequenced in a study of blood T cell repertoires in COVID-19 (TCRdb year 2020). Preparation of the library involved the immunoSEQ multiplex PCR assay. TCRdb re-hosts the immuneACCESS table, in-frame sequences only. Its copies lack some clones; in the studies checked, an unresolved V gene accounts for under half of them, and the cause for the rest is not known. The sample profile shows approximately 300,000 clones; about nine tenths of them were found once. The top ten clonotypes cover about 4.6% of the sample. What was sequenced was PBMCs or T cells enriched from blood (not recorded which). These receptor sequences come from a man aged 25 to 40 who had recovered from COVID-19.

The chain links TRBV5-4 to TRBJ1-2; the D gene is possibly TRBD1 (5 bases). CDR1 and CDR2 (germline): SGHNT, YYREEE (reference sequence). V lost 5 bases, J lost 1 base, and 9 bases lay in between. The CDR3 length is 13 residues. In DNA form, the CDR3 reads TGTGCCAGCAGAGCGACAGATAACTATGGCTACACCTTC. This translates into CASRATDNYGYTF.

This clone is a singleton in its sample. This chain uses TRBV6-6 with TRBJ2-3, with TRBD2 matching over 8 bases. CDR1 and CDR2 (germline): MNHNY, SVGAGI (reference sequence). J lost 0 bases, V lost 5 bases, and 7 bases had no gene match. The CDR3 spans 16 residues. The CDR3 nucleotides are TGTGCCAGCAGTACCCAGCGGGGGCCCAGCACAGATACGCAGTATTTT. It yields the protein CASSTQRGPSTDTQYF.

The chain couples TRBV7-2 to TRBJ1-3; TRBD1 matches 8 bases. Losses at the gene ends were 3 bases for V and 3 bases for J; bases not matched to a gene: 7. From germline, CDR1 is SGHTA and CDR2 FQGNSA. The CDR3 is 16 residues long. As DNA, the CDR3 is TGTGCCAGCAGCTTGCTCAGGGGGCAGTTTGGAAACACCATATATTTT. Protein: CASSLLRGQFGNTIYF.

The chain couples TRBV4-2 to TRBJ2-7; 7 positions agree with TRBD2. With 4 bases clipped from V and 4 bases from J, the junction kept 13 bases outside the gene matches. This CDR3 comprises 16 residues. Germline loops: CDR1 LGHNA, CDR2 YNFKEQ. The CDR3 DNA follows: TGTGCCAGCAGCCTAACGACGGCTAGCGGTGCGTACGAGCAGTACTTC. Amino acid sequence: CASSLTTASGAYEQYF.

The chain carries TRBV25-1 and TRBJ2-1; a weak D match, TRBD2 (5 bases). Trimming stripped 1 base from V and 0 bases from J, with 13 bases between. Germline CDR1 is MGHDK and CDR2 is SYGVNS. This CDR3 has 17 residues. The CDR3 DNA is TGTGCCAGCAGTGAATGGGAGCGGCTAAGCTCCTACAATGAGCAGTTCTTC. Its translation: CASSEWERLSSYNEQFF.

As for this clone: Germline and junction disagree at one end, which may indicate a read error. J is TRBJ2-7 and V is TRBV2; 8 bases line up with TRBD2. There are 14 residues in the CDR3. Germline CDR1 SNHLY, CDR2 FYNNEI. The CDR3 DNA is TGTGCCAGCAGTAAAGCGGGAGACCCCTACGAGCAGTACTTC. Translating gives CASSKAGDPYEQYF.

This sequence joins TRBV19 and TRBJ1-1; D may be TRBD1 (5 bases). CDR3 size: 15 residues. The germline CDR1 and CDR2 sequences are LNHDA and SQIVND (reference sequence). With 7 bases removed from V and 5 bases from J, the gap between germline ends came to 20 bases. CDR3 amino acids: CASIDGGALGTEAFF. The CDR3 nucleotides read TGTGCCAGTATTGATGGAGGGGCATTAGGTACTGAAGCTTTCTTT.

This chain links TRBV30 with TRBJ1-2; D might be TRBD1 (5 bases). The CDR3 has 13 residues. From germline, CDR1 is GTSNPN and CDR2 SVGIG (reference sequence). V shed 4 bases and J shed 3 bases, with 12 bases lying between them. The CDR3 nucleotides read TGTGCCTGGACCCCCGGGGGATACTATGGCTACACCTTC. Translating it yields CAWTPGGYYGYTF.

This chain connects TRBV5-4 to TRBJ2-7, with D tentatively TRBD2 (6 bases). The V end was cut by 0 bases, the J end by 1 base, with 20 bases between. The germline V gene encodes CDR1 SGHNT and CDR2 YYREEE (reference sequence). The CDR3 is 18 residues long. CDR3 residues: CASSLAPQGAGRSYEQYF. The CDR3 bases are TGTGCCAGCAGCTTGGCGCCTCAGGGAGCAGGGAGGTCCTACGAGCAGTACTTC.

The gene calls are TRBV5-4 and TRBJ1-6; 10 bases are a match to TRBD1. Germline lookup yields CDR1 SGHNT and CDR2 YYREEE (reference sequence). Germline trimming cut 4 bases from V and 5 bases from J; bases unmatched to any gene: 9. CDR3 length: 17 amino acids. The CDR3 DNA follows: TGTGCCAGCAGCCCGGGGACAGGGGTACGCCATAATTCACCCCTCCACTTT. Translating it yields CASSPGTGVRHNSPLHF.

V and J are TRBV5-5 and TRBJ2-1; 7 bases fit TRBD2. V lost 1 base to trimming and J lost 5 bases; unmatched junction nucleotides: 6. The CDR3 runs to 15 residues. CDR1 SGHKS and CDR2 YYEKEE come from the germline V gene (reference sequence). The CDR3 spells CASSLWSSGHNEQFF. CDR3 DNA sequence: TGTGCCAGCAGCTTGTGGTCTAGCGGCCACAATGAGCAGTTCTTC.

This sequence joins TRBV6-4 and TRBJ1-2; weak D call: TRBD1 (5 bases). The CDR3 consists of 14 residues. Germline values: CDR1 MRHNA, CDR2 SNTAGT. V lost 4 bases to trimming and J lost 4 bases, with 13 bases between them. Here the CDR3 reads CASSANSGAYGYTF. The CDR3 bases are TGTGCCAGCAGTGCCAACAGCGGGGCCTATGGCTACACCTTC.

The rearrangement links TRBV5-1 to TRBJ1-1, with D unclear. The CDR3 spans 14 residues. V was pared by 3 bases and J by 7 bases, with 16 bases between. The germline V gene has CDR1 SGHRS and CDR2 YFSETQ. The CDR3 loop is CASSSRPRSDEAFF. CDR3 sequence (DNA): TGCGCCAGCAGCTCGAGACCGAGGAGCGATGAAGCTTTCTTT.

This clone was detected once. The CDR3 nucleotides read TGTGCCAGCAGCTGGAGGACAGGGGGCGCCGGCACAGATACGCAGTATTTT. It is translated as CASSWRTGGAGTDTQYF. The rearrangement joins TRBV7-2 to TRBJ2-3, with 11 bases lining up with TRBD1. V trimming: 4 bases; J trimming: 1 base; junction bases outside the gene matches: 7. The CDR3 contains 17 residues. Germline V gene sequence: CDR1 SGHTA, CDR2 FQGNSA.

V gene TRBV27 combines with J gene TRBJ1-1; D is possibly TRBD1 (5 bases). In germline, CDR1 is MNHEY, CDR2 SMNVEV (reference sequence). The CDR3 covers 13 residues. Trimming took 6 bases from V and 0 from J, leaving 8 bases between them. CDR3: CASRGGVNTEAFF. In nucleotides, the CDR3 is TGTGCCAGCAGGGGGGGGGTGAACACTGAAGCTTTCTTT.

This clone appeared once. CDR3 sequence reads: CASSESRGGTEAFF. Here the CDR3 DNA reads TGCGCCAGCAGTGAGTCCCGTGGGGGGACTGAAGCTTTCTTT. The chain combines TRBV10-1 with TRBJ1-1, with D tentatively TRBD1 (5 bases). The CDR3 loop spans 14 amino acids. The germline gives CDR1 WNHNN, CDR2 SYGVQD (reference sequence). The ends were cut back, 0 bases at V and 5 bases at J, with 10 bases in the middle.

This chain uses TRBV5-5 with TRBJ2-1; D possibly corresponds to TRBD2 (5 bases). Germline V CDR1 and CDR2: SGHKS, YYEKEE (reference sequence). The length of the CDR3 is 13 residues. The V end lost 10 bases, the J end lost 5 bases, and 16 bases lay between the germline ends. The CDR3 is CAGAEMTHNEQFF. The CDR3 DNA reads TGTGCCGGAGCGGAAATGACTCACAATGAGCAGTTCTTC.

This rearrangement joins TRBV11-2 to TRBJ1-3; unclear D gene. In germline, CDR1 is SGHAT, CDR2 FQNNGV. The germline V and J ends were trimmed by 2 bases and 0 bases, with 8 bases remaining between them. CDR3 length: 15 residues. CDR3 DNA: TGTGCCAGCAGCTTAAGTAGGAGCTCTGGAAACACCATATATTTT. Translating gives CASSLSRSSGNTIYF.

Many counts were recorded for this clone. The CDR3 loop is CASRAGATEAFF. The CDR3, as DNA: TGTGCCAGTAGGGCAGGGGCCACTGAAGCTTTCTTT. The chain employs TRBV19 and TRBJ1-1, with a tentative D call TRBD1 (6 bases). CDR1 is LNHDA, CDR2 SQIVND, per germline (reference sequence). There are 12 residues in the CDR3. V gave up 6 bases and J gave up 4 bases, with 9 bases separating them.

The chain joins TRBV18 to TRBJ1-2, with D maybe TRBD1 (6 bases). CDR3 length equals 15 residues. V lost 6 bases, J lost 5 bases, and 19 bases lay in between. Germline-derived CDR1 and CDR2 are KGHSH and LQKENI. CDR3 residues: CASSRGTTDNYGYTF. DNA for the CDR3: TGTGCCAGCTCCAGGGGCACAACGGATAATTATGGCTACACCTTC.

V usage is TRBV25-1 and J usage is TRBJ1-1; D is ambiguous. The V end was cut by 6 bases, the J end by 6 bases, with 23 bases between. The CDR3 length is 16 residues. The germline CDR1 and CDR2 sequences are MGHDK and SYGVNS. The CDR3 here is CASSPNSGEAVPEAFF. CDR3 DNA sequence: TGTGCCAGCAGCCCAAACTCCGGGGAGGCAGTGCCTGAAGCTTTCTTT. Full variable domain (missing parts from reference TRBV25-1 and TRBJ1-1): EADIYQTPRYLVIGTGKKITLECSQTMGHDKMYWYQQDPGMELHLIHYSYGVNSTEKGDLSSESTVSRIRTEHFPLTLESARPSHTSQYLCASSPNSGEAVPEAFFGQGTRLTVV.

The V call is TRBV3-1 (or the pseudogene TRBV3-2), the J call TRBJ2-7; TRBD1 might be the D (5 bases). V was trimmed by 11 bases and J by 6 bases, leaving 26 bases between them. The CDR3 loop spans 15 amino acids. The germline V gene encodes CDR1 LGHDT and CDR2 YNNKEL (reference sequence). CDR3 DNA: TGTGCCCTAAAAAGACCAGGGAACCTGCCTAGCGAGCAGTACTTC. It yields the protein CALKRPGNLPSEQYF.

The chain employs TRBV7-9 and TRBJ1-5; 9 positions match TRBD1. The CDR3 runs 16 residues. Germline V gene sequence: CDR1 SEHNR, CDR2 FQNEAQ (reference sequence). The junction had 7 bases not matched to a gene; V was cut back by 5 bases and J by 2 bases. This CDR3 reads CASSVAGTGRNQPQHF. The CDR3 bases are TGTGCCAGCAGCGTCGCCGGGACAGGGCGCAATCAGCCCCAGCATTTT.